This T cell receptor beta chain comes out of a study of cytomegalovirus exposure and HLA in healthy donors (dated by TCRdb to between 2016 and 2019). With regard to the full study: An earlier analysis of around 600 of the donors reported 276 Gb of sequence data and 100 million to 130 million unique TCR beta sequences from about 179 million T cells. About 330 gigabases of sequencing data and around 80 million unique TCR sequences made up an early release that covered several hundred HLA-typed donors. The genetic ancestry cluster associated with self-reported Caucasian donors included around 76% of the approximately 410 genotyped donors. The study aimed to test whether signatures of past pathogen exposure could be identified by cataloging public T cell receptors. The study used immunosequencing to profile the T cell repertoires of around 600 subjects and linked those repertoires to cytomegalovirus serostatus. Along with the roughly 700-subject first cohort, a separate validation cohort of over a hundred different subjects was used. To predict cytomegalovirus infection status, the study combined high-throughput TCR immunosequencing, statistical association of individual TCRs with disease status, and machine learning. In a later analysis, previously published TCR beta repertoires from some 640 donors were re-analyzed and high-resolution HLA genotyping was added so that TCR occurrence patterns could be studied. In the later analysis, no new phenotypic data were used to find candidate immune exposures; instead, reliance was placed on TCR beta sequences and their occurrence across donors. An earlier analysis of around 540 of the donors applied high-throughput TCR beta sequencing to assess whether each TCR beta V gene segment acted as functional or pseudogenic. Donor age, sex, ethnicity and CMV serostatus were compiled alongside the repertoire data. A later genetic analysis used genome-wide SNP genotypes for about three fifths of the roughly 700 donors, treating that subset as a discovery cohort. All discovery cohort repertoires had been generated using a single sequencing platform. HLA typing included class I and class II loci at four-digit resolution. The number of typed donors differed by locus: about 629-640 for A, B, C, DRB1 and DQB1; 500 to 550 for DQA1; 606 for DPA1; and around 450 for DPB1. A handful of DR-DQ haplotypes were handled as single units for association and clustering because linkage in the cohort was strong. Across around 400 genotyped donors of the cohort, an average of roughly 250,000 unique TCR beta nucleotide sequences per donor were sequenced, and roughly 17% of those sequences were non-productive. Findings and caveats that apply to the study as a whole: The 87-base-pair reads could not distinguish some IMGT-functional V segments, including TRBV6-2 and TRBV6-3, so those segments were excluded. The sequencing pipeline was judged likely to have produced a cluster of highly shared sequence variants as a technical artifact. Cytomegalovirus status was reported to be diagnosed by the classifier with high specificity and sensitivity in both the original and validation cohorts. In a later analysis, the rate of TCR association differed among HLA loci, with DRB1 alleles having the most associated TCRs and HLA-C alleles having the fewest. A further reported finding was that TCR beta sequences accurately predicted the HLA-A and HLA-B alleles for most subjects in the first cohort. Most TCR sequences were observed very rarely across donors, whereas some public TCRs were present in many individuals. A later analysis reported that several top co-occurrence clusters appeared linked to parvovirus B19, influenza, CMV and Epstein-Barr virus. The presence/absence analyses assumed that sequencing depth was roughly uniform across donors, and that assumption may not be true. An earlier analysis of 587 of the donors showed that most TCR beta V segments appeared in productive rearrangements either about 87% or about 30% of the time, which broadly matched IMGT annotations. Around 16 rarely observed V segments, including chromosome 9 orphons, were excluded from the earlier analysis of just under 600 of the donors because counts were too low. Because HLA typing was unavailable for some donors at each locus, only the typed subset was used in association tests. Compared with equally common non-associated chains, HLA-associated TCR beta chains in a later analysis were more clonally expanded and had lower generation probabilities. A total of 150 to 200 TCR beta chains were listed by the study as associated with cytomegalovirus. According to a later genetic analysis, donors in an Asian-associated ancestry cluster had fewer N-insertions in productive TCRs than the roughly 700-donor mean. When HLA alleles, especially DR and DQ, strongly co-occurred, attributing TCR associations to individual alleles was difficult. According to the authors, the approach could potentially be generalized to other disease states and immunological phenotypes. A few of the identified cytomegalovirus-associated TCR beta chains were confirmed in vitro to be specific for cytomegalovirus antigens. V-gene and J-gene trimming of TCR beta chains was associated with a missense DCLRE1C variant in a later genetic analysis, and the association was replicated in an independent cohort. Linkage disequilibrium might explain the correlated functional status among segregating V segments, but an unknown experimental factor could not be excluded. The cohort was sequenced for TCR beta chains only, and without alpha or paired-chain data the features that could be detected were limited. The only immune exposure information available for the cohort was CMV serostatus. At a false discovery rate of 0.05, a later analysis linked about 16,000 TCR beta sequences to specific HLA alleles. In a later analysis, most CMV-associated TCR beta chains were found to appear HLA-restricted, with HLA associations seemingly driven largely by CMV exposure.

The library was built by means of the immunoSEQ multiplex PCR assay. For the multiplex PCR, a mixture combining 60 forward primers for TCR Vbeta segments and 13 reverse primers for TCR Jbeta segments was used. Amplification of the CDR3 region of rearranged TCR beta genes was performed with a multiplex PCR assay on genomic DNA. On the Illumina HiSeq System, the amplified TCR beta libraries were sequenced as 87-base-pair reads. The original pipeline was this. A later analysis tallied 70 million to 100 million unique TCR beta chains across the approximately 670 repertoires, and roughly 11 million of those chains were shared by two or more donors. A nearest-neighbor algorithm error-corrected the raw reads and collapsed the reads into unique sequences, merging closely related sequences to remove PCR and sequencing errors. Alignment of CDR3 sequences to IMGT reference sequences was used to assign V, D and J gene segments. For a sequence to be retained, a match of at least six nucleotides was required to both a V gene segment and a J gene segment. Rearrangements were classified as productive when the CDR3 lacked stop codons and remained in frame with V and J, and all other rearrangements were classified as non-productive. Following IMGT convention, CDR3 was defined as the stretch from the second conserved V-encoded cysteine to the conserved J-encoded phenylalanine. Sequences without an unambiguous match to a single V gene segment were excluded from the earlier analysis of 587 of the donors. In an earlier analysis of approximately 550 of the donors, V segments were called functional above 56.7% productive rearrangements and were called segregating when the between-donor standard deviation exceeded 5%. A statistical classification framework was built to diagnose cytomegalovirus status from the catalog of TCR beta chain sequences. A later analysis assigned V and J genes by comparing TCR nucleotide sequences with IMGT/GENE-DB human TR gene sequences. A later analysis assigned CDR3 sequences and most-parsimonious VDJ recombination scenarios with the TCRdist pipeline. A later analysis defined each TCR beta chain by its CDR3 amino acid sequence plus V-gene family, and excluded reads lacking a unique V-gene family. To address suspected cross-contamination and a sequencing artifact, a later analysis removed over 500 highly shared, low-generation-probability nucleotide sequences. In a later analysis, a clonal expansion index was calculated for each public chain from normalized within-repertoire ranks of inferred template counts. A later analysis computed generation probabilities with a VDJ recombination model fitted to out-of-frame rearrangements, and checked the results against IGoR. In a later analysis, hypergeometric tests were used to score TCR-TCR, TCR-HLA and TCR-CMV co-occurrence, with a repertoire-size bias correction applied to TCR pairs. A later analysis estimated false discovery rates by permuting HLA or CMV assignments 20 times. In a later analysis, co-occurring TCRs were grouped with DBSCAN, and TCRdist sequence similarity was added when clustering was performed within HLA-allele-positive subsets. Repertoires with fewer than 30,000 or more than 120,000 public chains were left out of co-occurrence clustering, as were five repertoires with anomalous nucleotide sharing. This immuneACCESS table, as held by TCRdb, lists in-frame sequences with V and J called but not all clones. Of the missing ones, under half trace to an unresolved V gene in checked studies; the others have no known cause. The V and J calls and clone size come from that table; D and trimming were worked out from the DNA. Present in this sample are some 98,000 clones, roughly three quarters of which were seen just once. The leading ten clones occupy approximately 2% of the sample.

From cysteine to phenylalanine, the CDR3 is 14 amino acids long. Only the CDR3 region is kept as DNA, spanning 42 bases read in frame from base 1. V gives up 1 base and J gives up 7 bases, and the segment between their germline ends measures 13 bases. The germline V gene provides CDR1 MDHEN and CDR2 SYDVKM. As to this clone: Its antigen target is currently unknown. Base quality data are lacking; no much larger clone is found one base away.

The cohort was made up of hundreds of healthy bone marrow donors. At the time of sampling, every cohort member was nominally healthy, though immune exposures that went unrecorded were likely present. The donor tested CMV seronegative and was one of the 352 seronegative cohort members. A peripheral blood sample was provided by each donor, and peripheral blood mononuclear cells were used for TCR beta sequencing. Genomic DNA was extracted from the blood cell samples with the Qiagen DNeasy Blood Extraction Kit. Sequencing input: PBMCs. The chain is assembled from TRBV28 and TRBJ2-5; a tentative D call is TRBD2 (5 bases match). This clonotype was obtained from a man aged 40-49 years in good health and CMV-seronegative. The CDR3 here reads CASSLSLPAGTQYF. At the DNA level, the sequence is TGTGCCAGCAGTTTATCACTCCCGGCGGGGACCCAGTACTTC.